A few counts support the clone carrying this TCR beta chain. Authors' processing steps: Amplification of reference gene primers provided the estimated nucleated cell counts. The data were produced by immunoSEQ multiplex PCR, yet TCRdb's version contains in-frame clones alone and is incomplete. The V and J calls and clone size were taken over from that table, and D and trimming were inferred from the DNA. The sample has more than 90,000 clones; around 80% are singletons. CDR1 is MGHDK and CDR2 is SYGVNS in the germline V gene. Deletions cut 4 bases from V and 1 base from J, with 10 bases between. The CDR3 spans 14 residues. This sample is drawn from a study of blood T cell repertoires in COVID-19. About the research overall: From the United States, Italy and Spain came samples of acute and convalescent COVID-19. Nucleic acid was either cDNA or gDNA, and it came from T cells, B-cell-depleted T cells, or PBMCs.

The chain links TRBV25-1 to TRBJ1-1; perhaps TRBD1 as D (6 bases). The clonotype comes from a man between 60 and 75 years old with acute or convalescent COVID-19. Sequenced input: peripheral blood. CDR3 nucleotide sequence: TGTGCCAGCAGTGCCCAGGGGAAGAACACTGAAGCTTTCTTT. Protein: CASSAQGKNTEAFF.